This T cell receptor beta chain is drawn from a study of blood T cells in healthy people across ages. Primers used in a second PCR of about 7 to 12 cycles were a sample-barcoded 5' primer and a J-beta primer mix. TCRdb fed the 5' RACE reads into MiXCR, producing one record per CDR3 protein. There are about 1.4 million distinct CDR3 sequences in the sample; roughly 59% occur only once, and over 6.5% lies in the top ten. Each of the donors had roughly 9.4 milliliters of peripheral blood drawn into EDTA-treated Vacutainer tubes. Researchers isolated at least 7 million PBMCs per sample. Trimming pared 0 bases from V and 1 base from J, leaving 16 bases between. Germline lookup yields CDR1 SQVTM and CDR2 ANQGSEA. This CDR3 is built from 17 residues. Regarding this clonotype: Antigen unknown.

General study findings and limits: TCR beta diversity, measured per million T cells, fell in a roughly linear way with age. Unsorted PBMCs prevented conclusive naive versus antigen-experienced comparison.

The chain joins TRBV29-1 to TRBJ2-1; D remains ambiguous. The receptor was isolated from a man younger than 35 in good health. The specimen sequenced was blood. The CDR3 sequence is CSVEDLYLDRSYNEQFF. The DNA of the CDR3 is TGCAGCGTTGAAGATCTTTATCTAGATCGTTCCTACAATGAGCAGTTCTTC.